Listed here are 16 T cell receptor beta chains from one sample, sequenced in a study of blood T cell repertoires in COVID-19. Sequencing used immunoSEQ multiplex PCR; TCRdb keeps in-frame clones, though not all of them. The sample contains under 150,000 clones, approximately 81% of which appear only once. The sequenced sample was peripheral blood. The receptors originated from a man in his forties or fifties with acute or convalescent COVID-19.

The chain combines TRBV7-6 with TRBJ1-3; 9 bases agree with TRBD1. Per germline, CDR1 SGHVS and CDR2 FNYEAQ. The CDR3 covers 15 residues. The trim removed 5 bases at V and 3 bases at J, leaving 5 bases unmatched. CDR3 residues: CASSPQGAGGNTIYF. CDR3 nucleotide sequence: TGTGCCAGCAGCCCACAGGGGGCAGGTGGAAACACCATATATTTT. The full variable domain, in which reference TRBV7-6 and TRBJ1-3 provide the parts outside the CDR3, is GAGVSQSPRYKVTKRGQDVALRCDPISGHVSLYWYRQALGQGPEFLTYFNYEAQQDKSGLPNDRFSAERPEGSISTLTIQRTEQRDSAMYRCASSPQGAGGNTIYFGEGSWLTVV.

The V call is TRBV21-1, the J call TRBJ2-4; the table calls TRBD1, which could not be checked here. TRBV21-1 is classified as a pseudogene. This CDR3 is 14 amino acids long. CDR3 in amino acids: CASSKGAVVNIQYF. CDR3 DNA: TGTGCCAGCAGCAAAGGGGCTGTGGTAAACATTCAGTACTTC.

The chain couples TRBV7-9 to TRBJ1-6; no reliable D call. The CDR3 consists of 14 residues. Looked up from germline, CDR1 is SEHNR and CDR2 is FQNEAQ (reference sequence). V was pared by 9 bases and J by 10 bases, with 19 bases between. The chain's CDR3 is CASRQKGRESPLHF. CDR3 bases: TGTGCCAGTCGGCAGAAAGGAAGGGAGTCACCCCTCCACTTT.

This rearrangement joins TRBV20-1 to TRBJ2-3, with 10 bases matching TRBD2. The CDR3 has 17 residues. After removal of 3 bases from V and 4 bases from J, the junction contained 13 bases not matched to a gene. CDR1 is DFQATT and CDR2 is SNEGSKA in the germline V gene (reference sequence). The CDR3 reads CSASPLAGALTSDTQYF. CDR3 coding DNA: TGCAGTGCTAGTCCCCTAGCGGGGGCGTTGACCTCAGATACGCAGTATTTT.

This clone was seen a single time. The chain joins TRBV5-1 to TRBJ2-7; TRBD1 is a possible D gene (6 bases). This CDR3 comprises 15 residues. The germline V gene encodes CDR1 SGHRS and CDR2 YFSETQ. The V end lost 2 bases, the J end lost 2 bases, and 14 bases lay between the germline ends. CDR3 protein: CASSFQGPSTYEQYF. The DNA for the CDR3 is TGCGCCAGCAGCTTCCAGGGGCCTAGCACCTACGAGCAGTACTTC.

V and J are TRBV7-9 and TRBJ1-6, with a tentative D call TRBD1 (5 bases). CDR3 length: 18 amino acids. V lost 1 base and J 10 bases, leaving 23 bases between the germline ends. The germline CDR1 and CDR2 sequences are SEHNR and FQNEAQ (reference sequence). CDR3 DNA sequence: TGTGCCAGCAGCTTAGAGTTTGATTCAGGGCGACCCGGGTCACCCCTCCACTTT. This translates into CASSLEFDSGRPGSPLHF.

The J gene is TRBJ2-7, the V gene TRBV20-1; the match to TRBD1 covers 9 bases. Losses at the gene ends were 3 bases for V and 6 bases for J; bases not matched to a gene: 9. The CDR3 runs 14 residues. The germline V gene encodes CDR1 DFQATT and CDR2 SNEGSKA (reference sequence). CDR3 nucleotide sequence: TGCAGTGCTAGTGGGGGACAGGGAATCGGCGAGCAGTACTTC. Encoded protein: CSASGGQGIGEQYF.

This chain links TRBV7-9 with TRBJ2-1; 11 nucleotides align to TRBD1. Trimming removed 1 base from V and 6 bases from J; junction bases left unmatched: 5. There are 16 residues in the CDR3. Per germline, CDR1 SEHNR and CDR2 FQNEAQ (reference sequence). The DNA of the CDR3 is TGTGCCAGCAGCTTAGAGGGTGGGACAGGGGGCAATGAGCAGTTCTTC. Protein product: CASSLEGGTGGNEQFF.

V and J are TRBV25-1 and TRBJ1-1; 8 bases map to TRBD1. Germline loops: CDR1 MGHDK, CDR2 SYGVNS. Trimming cost V 6 bases and J 0 bases; bases outside gene matches: 12. This CDR3 spans 17 amino acids. The CDR3 here is CASRGVGQANMNTEAFF. The CDR3 DNA reads as TGTGCCAGCAGGGGGGTGGGACAGGCAAATATGAACACTGAAGCTTTCTTT.

The rearrangement uses TRBV6-5 and TRBJ1-2; tentatively, D is TRBD1 (6 bases). The CDR3 has 13 amino acids. Per germline, CDR1 MNHEY and CDR2 SVGAGI. V lost 5 bases to trimming and J lost 7 bases, with 14 bases between them. The CDR3 spells CASSKQGNSGYTF. The CDR3 bases are TGTGCCAGCAGTAAACAGGGTAACAGTGGCTACACCTTC.

This clone appeared a single time. This chain connects TRBV6-5 to TRBJ1-1, with D possibly matching TRBD1 (6 bases). Germline lookup yields CDR1 MNHEY and CDR2 SVGAGI. This CDR3 spans 15 amino acids. Trimming stripped 0 bases from V and 5 bases from J, with 13 bases between. For the CDR3, the DNA is TGTGCCAGCAGTTACTCGGCAGGCAGGGGAACTGAAGCTTTCTTT. Protein: CASSYSAGRGTEAFF.

V gene TRBV6-1 combines with J gene TRBJ1-1; weak D call: TRBD1 (5 bases). Germline-derived CDR1 and CDR2 are MNHNS and SASEGT. Trimming pared 3 bases from V and 5 bases from J, leaving 13 bases between. This CDR3 has 14 residues. CDR3 sequence (DNA): TGTGCCAGCAGTGACGGGGGGGTAGGAACTGAAGCTTTCTTT. Translating it yields CASSDGGVGTEAFF.

This chain connects TRBV30 to TRBJ2-1, with a tentative D call TRBD1 (6 bases). The CDR3 extends over 16 amino acids. V was clipped by 1 base and J by 1 base, with 14 bases between them. Germline CDR1 and CDR2: GTSNPN and SVGIG (reference sequence). CDR3 sequence: CAWSALGAISYNEQFF. Here the CDR3 DNA reads TGTGCCTGGAGTGCTCTGGGGGCAATTTCCTACAATGAGCAGTTCTTC. Together with reference TRBV30 and TRBJ2-1, the CDR3 gives the full variable domain: SQTIHQWPATLVQPVGSPLSLECTVEGTSNPNLYWYRQAAGRGLQLLFYSVGIGQISSEVPQNLSASRPQDRQFILSSKKLLLSDSGFYLCAWSALGAISYNEQFFGPGTRLTVL.

The chain links TRBV19 to TRBJ2-7, with 8 bases identical to TRBD1. Per the germline V gene, CDR1 is LNHDA and CDR2 is SQIVND (reference sequence). V dropped 5 bases and J dropped 3; count of bases not matched to a gene: 9. The CDR3 sequence is 15 residues long. The CDR3 coding sequence is TGTGCCAGTAGTCGTAGTGAACAGGGGGACTACGAGCAGTACTTC. Protein product: CASSRSEQGDYEQYF.

The J gene is TRBJ2-5, the V gene TRBV4-1; D is perhaps TRBD2 (5 bases). The V gene lost 5 bases and the J gene lost 7 bases, with 14 bases spanning the gap. The CDR3 is 13 residues long. The germline CDR1 and CDR2 sequences are MGHRA and YSYEKL. CDR3 loop: CASSSLAAGTQYF. Written as DNA, the CDR3 is TGCGCCAGCAGCAGCCTTGCGGCGGGGACCCAGTACTTC.

This clone has only a few counts. The J gene is TRBJ1-6, the V gene TRBV23-1; no reliable D call. TRBV23-1 is sorted into the ORF group, with uncertain function. CDR3 length: 16 residues. Trimming removed 0 bases at V and 6 bases at J, with 12 bases between. The CDR3 nucleotides read TGCGCCAGCAGTCAATCGAGGGTTAAGAGTAATTCACCCCTCCACTTT. This codes for CASSQSRVKSNSPLHF.